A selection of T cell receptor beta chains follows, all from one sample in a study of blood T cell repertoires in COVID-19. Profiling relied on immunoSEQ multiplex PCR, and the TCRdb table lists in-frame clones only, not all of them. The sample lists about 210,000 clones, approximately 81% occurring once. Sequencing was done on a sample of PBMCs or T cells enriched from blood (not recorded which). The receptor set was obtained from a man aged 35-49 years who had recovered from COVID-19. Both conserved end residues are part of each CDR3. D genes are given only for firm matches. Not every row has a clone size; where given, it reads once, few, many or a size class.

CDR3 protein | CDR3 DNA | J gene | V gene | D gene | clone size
CASSIGTGSIREQYF | TGTGCCAGTAGTATCGGGACAGGTAGTATCAGGGAGCAGTACTTC | TRBJ2-7 | TRBV19 | TRBD1 | NA
CASQRTSNSYNEQFF | TGTGCCAGTCAGAGGACTAGCAATTCCTACAATGAGCAGTTCTTC | TRBJ2-1 | TRBV19 | TRBD2 | NA
CASSWGTAGGQNEKLFF | TGCGCCAGCAGCTGGGGGACAGCGGGGGGACAAAATGAAAAACTGTTTTTT | TRBJ1-4 | TRBV5-1 | TRBD1 | NA
CASSQGSNTEAFF | TGTGCCAGCAGTCAGGGGTCGAACACTGAAGCTTTCTTT | TRBJ1-1 | TRBV6-5 | NA | once
CATTRATGELFF | TGTGCCACAACGCGGGCAACCGGGGAGCTGTTTTTT | TRBJ2-2 | TRBV7-9 | NA | NA
CASSLYGVSGNTIYF | TGTGCCAGCAGCTTATACGGGGTCTCTGGAAACACCATATATTTT | TRBJ1-3 | TRBV7-2 | NA | NA
CASGLVLSRGPTEAFF | TGTGCTAGTGGTTTGGTATTGTCGAGGGGGCCTACTGAAGCTTTCTTT | TRBJ1-1 | TRBV12-5 | TRBD1 | NA
CASRISGGSYNTEAFF | TGCGCCAGCCGCATTTCAGGGGGCTCGTATAACACTGAAGCTTTCTTT | TRBJ1-1 | TRBV10-2 | TRBD1 | NA
CASSLASSGNTIYF | TGTGCCAGCAGCTTGGCCAGCTCTGGAAACACCATATATTTT | TRBJ1-3 | TRBV5-4 | NA | once
CAMGPGNQPQHF | TGTGCCATGGGGCCGGGCAATCAGCCCCAGCATTTT | TRBJ1-5 | TRBV10-3 | NA | NA
CASSLTTGLSEKLFF | TGTGCCAGCAGCTTAACGACCGGGTTAAGTGAAAAACTGTTTTTT | TRBJ1-4 | TRBV7-9 | NA | once
CASSLATGNTEAFF | TGCGCCAGCAGCTTGGCGACAGGGAACACTGAAGCTTTCTTT | TRBJ1-1 | TRBV5-1 | NA | NA
CASSLVRRYEQYF | TGTGCCAGCAGTTTAGTTCGTCGCTACGAGCAGTACTTC | TRBJ2-7 | TRBV28 | NA | once
CASSPFSSSYEQYF | TGTGCCAGCAGTCCTTTTTCCAGCTCCTACGAGCAGTACTTC | TRBJ2-7 | TRBV2 | NA | NA
CASSQDRTGATEAFF | TGTGCCAGCAGCCAAGATCGTACAGGGGCGACTGAAGCTTTCTTT | TRBJ1-1 | TRBV4-2 | TRBD1 | NA
CASRPSFGETQYF | TGTGCCAGCCGCCCCTCGTTCGGAGAGACCCAGTACTTC | TRBJ2-5 | TRBV27 | NA | NA
CASTRERLNEKLFF | TGTGCCTCTACGCGGGAGAGACTTAATGAAAAACTGTTTTTT | TRBJ1-4 | TRBV7-9 | NA | NA
CASASGGPYEQYF | TGTGCCAGTGCGTCAGGGGGCCCCTACGAGCAGTACTTC | TRBJ2-7 | TRBV19 | TRBD1 | NA
CASSVPRGLYEQYF | TGTGCCAGCAGCGTTCCCAGGGGGCTCTACGAGCAGTACTTC | TRBJ2-7 | TRBV9 | TRBD1 | NA
CASSLLAAPDTQYF | TGCGCCAGCAGCTTGCTGGCGGCTCCAGATACGCAGTATTTT | TRBJ2-3 | TRBV5-1 | NA | NA
CASSKTGLSTEAFF | TGTGCCAGCAGTAAAACAGGGTTATCCACTGAAGCTTTCTTT | TRBJ1-1 | TRBV6-5 | NA | NA
CASSFSAGREEQYF | TGCGCCAGCAGCTTTTCGGCGGGCCGGGAGGAGCAGTACTTC | TRBJ2-7 | TRBV5-1 | NA | NA
CAISPGLAGADTQYF | TGTGCCATCAGCCCGGGACTAGCGGGAGCAGATACGCAGTATTTT | TRBJ2-3 | TRBV10-3 | TRBD2 | once
CAWSGKGLYTIYF | TGTGCCTGGAGTGGCAAGGGGTTATACACCATATATTTT | TRBJ1-3 | TRBV30 | NA | NA
CASSPLSGSTDTQYF | TGTGCCAGCAGCCCTCTGAGCGGGAGCACAGATACGCAGTATTTT | TRBJ2-3 | TRBV11-1 | NA | NA
CASSLGRLANYGYTF | TGTGCCAGCAGCTTAGGGCGGTTAGCTAACTATGGCTACACCTTC | TRBJ1-2 | TRBV7-2 | NA | NA
CASSLGGAGWGQPQHF | TGTGCCAGCAGCTTAGGGGGAGCCGGTTGGGGTCAGCCCCAGCATTTT | TRBJ1-5 | TRBV7-2 | NA | few
CAWSVQGGETQYF | TGTGCCTGGAGTGTACAAGGGGGAGAGACCCAGTACTTC | TRBJ2-5 | TRBV30 | NA | NA
CASSFSTDYGYTF | TGTGCCAGCAGTTTTTCGACAGACTATGGCTACACCTTC | TRBJ1-2 | TRBV12-3/TRBV12-4 | NA | NA
CASRSGSVNTGELFF | TGTGCCAGTAGATCGGGATCCGTGAACACCGGGGAGCTGTTTTTT | TRBJ2-2 | TRBV19 | NA | NA
CATTRGTGELFF | TGTGCTACCACGCGGGGGACCGGGGAGCTGTTTTTT | TRBJ2-2 | TRBV12-5 | TRBD2 | NA
CASSQGTDYYGYTF | TGTGCCAGCAGCCAAGGGACGGACTACTATGGCTACACCTTC | TRBJ1-2 | TRBV3-1/TRBV3-2 | NA | NA
CASSLDGQTGKREQYF | TGTGCCAGCAGCTTAGACGGGCAAACAGGGAAGCGGGAGCAGTACTTC | TRBJ2-7 | TRBV11-2 | NA | NA
CASQGTGATEAFF | TGTGCCAGCCAGGGGACAGGGGCCACTGAAGCTTTCTTT | TRBJ1-1 | TRBV6-5 | TRBD1 | NA
CASSIAGGNSYNEQFF | TGTGCCAGCAGTATAGCGGGAGGGAACTCCTACAATGAGCAGTTCTTC | TRBJ2-1 | TRBV7-2 | TRBD2 | NA
CASSWFEMDEQYF | TGCGCCAGCAGCTGGTTCGAGATGGACGAGCAGTACTTC | TRBJ2-7 | TRBV5-1 | NA | NA
CASSYEGGPTYEQYF | TGTGCCAGCAGTTACGAGGGAGGCCCTACCTACGAGCAGTACTTC | TRBJ2-7 | TRBV6-5 | NA | NA
CSASSLAADNEQFF | TGCAGTGCTAGTTCCCTAGCGGCTGACAATGAGCAGTTCTTC | TRBJ2-1 | TRBV20-1 | TRBD2 | once
CASSRFGTGGYNEQFF | TGCGCCAGCTCTAGATTTGGGACAGGGGGTTACAATGAGCAGTTCTTC | TRBJ2-1 | TRBV5-1 | TRBD1 | NA
CASSPETAPYGYTF | TGTGCCAGCTCACCAGAGACAGCCCCCTATGGCTACACCTTC | TRBJ1-2 | TRBV18 | NA | once
CASRIHEQGSSTDTQYF | TGTGCCAGCAGAATTCACGAACAGGGCTCCAGCACAGATACGCAGTATTTT | TRBJ2-3 | TRBV25-1 | NA | NA
CAWSTGRSNQPQHF | TGTGCCTGGAGTACAGGGAGAAGCAATCAGCCCCAGCATTTT | TRBJ1-5 | TRBV30 | NA | NA
CASSFLRAGGSGRSYNEQFF | TGTGCCAGCAGTTTCTTGCGGGCAGGGGGGAGCGGGAGGTCCTACAATGAGCAGTTCTTC | TRBJ2-1 | TRBV27 | TRBD2 | NA
CASSLDRDRDHEQYF | TGTGCCAGTAGTCTCGACCGGGACAGGGACCACGAGCAGTACTTC | TRBJ2-7 | TRBV19 | TRBD1 | NA
CASSLSSGTTSGANVLTF | TGTGCCAGCAGCTTAAGTTCGGGGACAACTTCTGGGGCCAACGTCCTGACTTTC | TRBJ2-6 | TRBV7-3 | NA | NA
CSVDYNYGYTF | TGCAGCGTTGACTATAACTATGGCTACACCTTC | TRBJ1-2 | TRBV29-1 | NA | NA
CASTGAPSNYGYTF | TGCGCCAGTACAGGTGCCCCATCTAACTATGGCTACACCTTC | TRBJ1-2 | TRBV4-1 | NA | few
CSGGESLYNEQFF | TGCAGCGGGGGGGAGTCCTTGTACAATGAGCAGTTCTTC | TRBJ2-1 | TRBV29-1 | NA | NA
CASSFGETQYF | TGTGCCAGCAGCTTCGGGGAGACCCAGTACTTC | TRBJ2-5 | TRBV5-5 | NA | NA
CASSGDRVDTQYF | TGTGCCAGCAGCGGAGACAGGGTTGATACGCAGTATTTT | TRBJ2-3 | TRBV9 | TRBD1 | NA
CAQHRGLIGYTF | TGTGCCCAACATAGAGGGTTGATTGGCTACACCTTC | TRBJ1-2 | TRBV2 | NA | few
CASRPGTGLARGEAFF | TGTGCCAGCAGGCCCGGGACAGGGTTGGCTCGAGGTGAAGCTTTCTTT | TRBJ1-1 | TRBV5-4 | TRBD1 | NA
CASSSTVGAGMDTQYF | TGCGCCAGCAGCTCTACCGTTGGGGCAGGGATGGATACGCAGTATTTT | TRBJ2-3 | TRBV5-1 | NA | NA
CASSPARANYNEQFF | TGTGCCAGCAGCCCCGCCAGGGCTAACTACAATGAGCAGTTCTTC | TRBJ2-1 | TRBV4-2 | NA | NA
CASSPTDRGQSNTQYF | TGTGCCAGCAGCCCAACCGACAGGGGGCAGTCGAATACGCAGTATTTT | TRBJ2-3 | TRBV11-2 | TRBD1 | NA
CAWTSGLAGANEQFF | TGTGCCTGGACATCGGGACTAGCGGGAGCAAATGAGCAGTTCTTC | TRBJ2-1 | TRBV30 | TRBD2 | NA
CAISESVAGTGELFF | TGTGCCATCAGTGAGTCGGTGGCGGGTACCGGGGAGCTGTTTTTT | TRBJ2-2 | TRBV10-3 | NA | NA
CASSWAGINTGELFF | TGTGCCAGCAGCTGGGCGGGAATTAACACCGGGGAGCTGTTTTTT | TRBJ2-2 | TRBV11-3 | NA | few
CASSLEATRGPYSGNTIYF | TGTGCCAGCAGCTTAGAGGCAACGCGGGGGCCCTACTCTGGAAACACCATATATTTT | TRBJ1-3 | TRBV7-8 | NA | NA